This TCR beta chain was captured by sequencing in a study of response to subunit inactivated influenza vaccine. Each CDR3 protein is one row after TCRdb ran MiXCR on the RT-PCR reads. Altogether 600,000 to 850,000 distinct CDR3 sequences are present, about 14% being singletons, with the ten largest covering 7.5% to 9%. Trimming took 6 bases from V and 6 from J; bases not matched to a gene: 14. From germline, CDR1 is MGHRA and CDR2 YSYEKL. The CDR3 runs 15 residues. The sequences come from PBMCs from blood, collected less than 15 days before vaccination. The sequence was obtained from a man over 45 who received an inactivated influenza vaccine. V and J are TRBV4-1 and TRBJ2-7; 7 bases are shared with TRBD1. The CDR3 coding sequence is TGCGCCAGCAGTTCTACTGAGGGGGCGACGCGCGAGCAGTACTTC. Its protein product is CASSSTEGATREQYF.